This is a list of T cell receptor beta chains from one sample in a study of glioma-infiltrating T cells. TCRdb re-analysed the multiplex PCR reads in MiXCR, keeping a single row per CDR3 protein. The profile shows about 410,000 distinct CDR3 sequences, around 45% of them singletons. The sample taken for sequencing was glioma tissue, nonneoplastic brain tissue, or PBMCs (not recorded which). These receptors were obtained from a human donor with low-grade glioma or glioblastoma, undergoing nonglioma brain surgery, or in good health (not recorded which). CDR3s include the opening cysteine and the closing phenylalanine or tryptophan. The order of the fields is clone size, J gene, V gene, D gene, CDR3 DNA, CDR3 protein. The D gene is left open where the match is weak. A row's size may be missing; if present it is once, few, many or a size class.

NA TRBJ2-3 TRBV7-9 TRBD2 TGTGCCAGCACCATATCCGGGGGGAGAACAGATACGCAGTATTTT CASTISGGRTDTQYF
NA TRBJ2-1 TRBV28 NA TGTGCCAGCAGTTTACAGCCTGGCAATGAGCAGTTCTTC CASSLQPGNEQFF
many TRBJ1-2 TRBV15 NA TGTGCCACCAGCAGACTGGGACAACCCAATGGCTACACCTTC CATSRLGQPNGYTF
NA TRBJ1-2 TRBV4-2 NA TGTGCCAGCAGCCCTCGGGACCTAAATAACTACACCTTC CASSPRDLNNYTF
many TRBJ1-5 TRBV20-1 NA TGCAGTGCTAGATTTAGCAATCAGCCCCAGCATTTT CSARFSNQPQHF
NA TRBJ2-7 TRBV18 TRBD1 TGTGCCAGCTTCCGGGACAGGGACTCCTACGAGCAGTACTTC CASFRDRDSYEQYF
NA TRBJ2-5 TRBV6-1 TRBD2 TGTGCCATCAGTGAACCCAAGCTAGCGGGAGGGGAAGAGACCCAGTACTTC CAISEPKLAGGEETQYF
few TRBJ2-7 TRBV20-1 NA TGCAGTGCTAGACCGACTTTCCCCTCTAGCGTGAGCGGGCAGTACTTC CSARPTFPSSVSGQYF
many TRBJ2-5 TRBV27 TRBD1 TGTGCCAGCAGTTCCTTCCCGACAGGGCAAGAGACCCAGTACTTC CASSSFPTGQETQYF
NA TRBJ2-3 TRBV6-2/TRBV6-3 TRBD2 TGTGCCAGCAGGCGGGGGGGCAGCACAGATACGAAGTATTTC CASRRGGSTDTKYF
NA TRBJ2-5 TRBV6-6 NA TGTGCCAGCAGTTGCGGCGGCAACCTTCGGACCCAGTACTTC CASSCGGNLRTQYF
NA TRBJ2-3 TRBV27 NA TGTGCCAGCAGTTGGCTTTCTAACACAGATACGCAGTATTTT CASSWLSNTDTQYF
NA TRBJ2-7 TRBV20-1 NA TGCAGTGCTGGTCAAAAGCGGCGCTACGAGCAGTACTTC CSAGQKRRYEQYF
NA TRBJ1-1 TRBV7-2 NA TGTGCCAGCAGCTTAAACCCCCACACTGAAGCTTTCTTT CASSLNPHTEAFF
few TRBJ2-1 TRBV7-2 TRBD2 TGTGCCAGCAGCCTTGTGCCGGGACTAGGGAGGGGTGAGCAGTTCTTC CASSLVPGLGRGEQFF
many TRBJ1-6 TRBV20-1 NA TGCAGTGCTAGAGATGGAAATAATTCACCCCTCCACTTT CSARDGNNSPLHF
many TRBJ1-1 TRBV24-1 NA TGTGCCACCAGTGATTCTCAAAAACCCGGGACCGAAGCTTTCTTT CATSDSQKPGTEAFF
few TRBJ2-1 TRBV28 NA TGTGCCAGCAGTTTTATAAGCGGACACGTCTTACAATACAATGAGCAGTTCTTC CASSFISGHVLQYNEQFF
NA TRBJ2-1 TRBV28 NA TGTGCCAGCAGGATAAGGGACTCCTCCTACGAGCAGTTCTTC CASRIRDSSYEQFF
NA TRBJ1-4 TRBV7-6 NA TGTGCCAGCAGCCTTAAAGCAGGGGCAACTAATGAAAAACTGTTTTTT CASSLKAGATNEKLFF
NA TRBJ2-3 TRBV7-3 TRBD2 TGTGCCAGCAGCCGAACCCTATCACTAGCGAGAAGCACAGATACGCAGTATTTT CASSRTLSLARSTDTQYF
many TRBJ1-1 TRBV7-3 NA TGTGCCAGCAGCTTAGAGATGAACACTGAAGCTTTCTTT CASSLEMNTEAFF
many TRBJ1-5 TRBV27 NA TGTGCCAGCAGTTTTAGGACAGAAACTCCCAATAGCAATCAGCCCCAGCATTTT CASSFRTETPNSNQPQHF
few TRBJ2-7 TRBV24-1 NA TGTGCCACCAGTGATAACGGAGATCGCTCCTACGAGCAGTACTTC CATSDNGDRSYEQYF
NA TRBJ2-7 TRBV7-2 TRBD2 TGTGCCAGCAGCTCCCGAGGACTAGCGGGGACCTACGAGCAGTACTTC CASSSRGLAGTYEQYF
few TRBJ2-1 TRBV4-3 TRBD2 TGCGCCAGCAGCCAATTGCTAGGACTAGCGGACAATGAGCAGTTCTTC CASSQLLGLADNEQFF
NA TRBJ1-3 TRBV7-9 NA TGTGCCAGCAGTAATTCAGGGTCAGGACAGATCTACTCTGGAAACACCATATATTTT CASSNSGSGQIYSGNTIYF
many TRBJ2-1 TRBV28 TRBD2 TGTGCCACCAGCACTAGCGGGATCGGATGGGGCTCCTACAATGAGCAGTTCTTC CATSTSGIGWGSYNEQFF
NA TRBJ1-3 TRBV27 TRBD1 TGTGCCAGCAGTTCCGGAGAATACAGGGGGCCCGGAAACACCATATATTTT CASSSGEYRGPGNTIYF
few TRBJ1-4 TRBV28 NA TGTGCCAGCAGTTTTGCAGGGGAAAATGAAAAACTGTTTTTT CASSFAGENEKLFF
NA TRBJ1-1 TRBV2 NA TGTGCCAGCAGTGAACAAGGACGTGAAGCTTTCTTT CASSEQGREAFF
many TRBJ2-4 TRBV20-1 NA TGCAGTGCTGACGGGAGTTTCGGAAACATTCAGTACTTC CSADGSFGNIQYF
NA TRBJ2-1 TRBV28 TRBD2 TGTGCCAGCAGTCTACCGGGACTAGAGGGAAGGAATGAGCAGTTCTTC CASSLPGLEGRNEQFF
NA TRBJ2-5 TRBV20-1 NA TGCAGTGCTATAGAACCCACGGTCGATCAAGAGACCCAGTACTTC CSAIEPTVDQETQYF
NA TRBJ2-3 TRBV6-1 TRBD2 TGTGCCAGCAGTACTAGCGGGCCTAGCACAGATACGCAGTATTTT CASSTSGPSTDTQYF
NA TRBJ1-2 TRBV28 TRBD1 TGTGCCAGCAGTTTATCAGGGGGCGTAGGTGGCTACGCCTTC CASSLSGGVGGYAF
NA TRBJ1-1 TRBV15 NA TGTGCCACCAGCAGGGGGGCCATATTGAACACTGAAGCTTTCTTT CATSRGAILNTEAFF
NA TRBJ2-7 TRBV7-2 TRBD2 TGTGCCAGCAGCTCCACCCCCCGATCGGGGACTAGCGGGAGAGGCGAGCAGTACTTC CASSSTPRSGTSGRGEQYF
NA TRBJ2-7 TRBV27 NA TGTGCCAGCAGTTTACAGGGTTCCGCCTACGAGCAGTACTTC CASSLQGSAYEQYF
few TRBJ1-5 TRBV15 NA TGTGCCACCCGAGGGGGGAGACAAAACAATCAGCCCCAGCATTTT CATRGGRQNNQPQHF
NA TRBJ2-1 TRBV18 TRBD2 TGTGCCAGCTCACTAACGGGAGGGCCAGTTGAGCAGTTCTTC CASSLTGGPVEQFF
NA TRBJ2-7 TRBV7-9 NA TGTGCCAGCAGCTTGGGAACGTGGGCGGCGAGCTCCTACGAGCAGTACTTC CASSLGTWAASSYEQYF
NA TRBJ2-1 TRBV5-4 NA TGTGCCAGCAGCCAATCGCCGCTAAGGGGGGATCAGTTCTTC CASSQSPLRGDQFF
NA TRBJ2-3 TRBV7-2 NA TGTGCCAGCAGCCCTTTTTGGGCAGATACGCAGTATTTT CASSPFWADTQYF
few TRBJ1-2 TRBV3-1 NA TGTGCCAGCAGCCCTGGCTCAGTCTATGGCTACACCTTC CASSPGSVYGYTF
NA TRBJ2-1 TRBV4-1 NA TGCGCCAGCAGCCGGTACATGAGCTCCTACAATGAGCAGTTCTTC CASSRYMSSYNEQFF
NA TRBJ2-7 TRBV19 NA TGTGCCAGTAGTATGAGCGGCTACGAGCAGTACTTC CASSMSGYEQYF
many TRBJ1-2 TRBV7-2 NA TGTGCCAGCAGATTAACAGGGTTTGGCTACACCTTC CASRLTGFGYTF
NA TRBJ2-3 TRBV20-1 NA TGCAGTGCCAACAGGGATCCCACAGATACGCAGTATTTT CSANRDPTDTQYF
NA TRBJ2-3 TRBV20-1 NA TGCAGTGCCACCTTCAGGGGCGGGAGTTACGCAGATACGCAGTATTTT CSATFRGGSYADTQYF
many TRBJ1-2 TRBV6-1 NA TGTGCCAGCAGAGGACACCGCCTATATGGCTACACCTTC CASRGHRLYGYTF
many TRBJ2-2 TRBV6-2/TRBV6-3 NA TGTGCCAGCAGTTACCCCAAAAACACCGGGGAGCTGTTTTTT CASSYPKNTGELFF
NA TRBJ2-1 TRBV7-9 NA TGTGCCAGCAGGCTGACAGGTGGCGGGCACAATGAGCAGTTCTTC CASRLTGGGHNEQFF
many TRBJ2-3 TRBV7-8 TRBD2 TGTGCCAGCAGCTCCGTTCCCGCGGGACTAACTATTTATACGCAGTATTTT CASSSVPAGLTIYTQYF